The 21 T cell receptor beta chains reported below all come from one sample, sequenced in a study of T cell responses to AZD1222 COVID-19 vaccine. Using immunoSEQ multiplex PCR, the repertoire was profiled, and TCRdb retains in-frame clones only, with some absent. The table records 130,000 or so clones, roughly 93% of them present only once. The sample here was peripheral blood, taken 28 days after the second AZD1222 dose. The origin of the receptors is an adult who received the AZD1222 COVID-19 vaccine.

CDR3 amino acids: CASSAAGGAGETQYF. The CDR3, as DNA: TGTGCCAGCAGCGCGGCGGGGGGCGCCGGTGAGACCCAGTACTTC. The V and J genes are TRBV6-4 and TRBJ2-5, with 8 bases aligning to TRBD2. Per the germline V gene, CDR1 is MRHNA and CDR2 is SNTAGT. Unmatched junction bases numbered 11, after V lost 6 bases and J lost 5 bases. CDR3 length: 15 amino acids.

This chain connects TRBV5-1 to TRBJ1-1; D perhaps matches TRBD1 (6 bases). The CDR3 runs to 14 residues. The V end lost 5 bases, the J end lost 3 bases, and 14 bases lay between the germline ends. Germline lookup yields CDR1 SGHRS and CDR2 YFSETQ. CDR3 region: CASSRGQSYTEAFF. For the CDR3, the DNA is TGCGCCAGCAGTCGCGGACAGTCTTACACTGAAGCTTTCTTT. Filled out from reference TRBV5-1 and TRBJ1-1, the complete variable domain reads KAGVTQTPRYLIKTRGQQVTLSCSPISGHRSVSWYQQTPGQGLQFLFEYFSETQRNKGNFPGRFSGRQFSNSRSEMNVSTLELGDSALYLCASSRGQSYTEAFFGQGTRLTVV.

The rearrangement joins TRBV24-1 to TRBJ2-3; unclear D gene. Trimming cost V 4 bases and J 10 bases, with 11 bases left between them. The CDR3 covers 12 residues. Looked up from germline, CDR1 is KGHDR and CDR2 is SFDVKD. This CDR3 is CATSDPTTPQYF. The DNA of the CDR3 is TGTGCCACCAGTGACCCCACCACTCCGCAGTATTTT.

The V gene is TRBV19, the J gene TRBJ1-5; no firm D call. V shed 3 bases and J shed 6 bases, with 12 bases lying between them. CDR3 length: 14 residues. CDR1 and CDR2 (germline): LNHDA, SQIVND (reference sequence). CDR3 sequence (DNA): TGTGCCAGTAGTATCCGAGACGCGGGTCAGCCCCAGCATTTT. Amino acids: CASSIRDAGQPQHF. Full variable domain (remainder filled in from reference TRBV19 and TRBJ1-5): DGGITQSPKYLFRKEGQNVTLSCEQNLNHDAMYWYRQDPGQGLRLIYYSQIVNDFQKGDIAEGYSVSREKKESFPLTVTSAQKNPTAFYLCASSIRDAGQPQHFGDGTRLSIL.

In DNA, the CDR3 is TGTGCCTGGAGTGTACTGTCGCAGGGACGTGGAAAACTGTTTTTT. Amino acid sequence: CAWSVLSQGRGKLFF. The genes are TRBV30 and TRBJ1-4; D might be TRBD1 (5 bases). In germline, CDR1 is GTSNPN, CDR2 SVGIG (reference sequence). This CDR3 has 15 amino acids. The V gene lost 0 bases and the J gene lost 10 bases, with 18 bases spanning the gap.

CDR3 sequence (DNA): TGCAGCGTTGAAGATCAGTACAGGAACTATGGCTACACCTTC. Amino acid sequence: CSVEDQYRNYGYTF. This chain connects TRBV29-1 to TRBJ1-2; D is possibly TRBD1 (5 bases). Germline CDR1 and CDR2: SQVTM and ANQGSEA. With 0 bases removed from V and 2 bases from J, the gap between germline ends came to 10 bases. CDR3 length equals 14 residues.

The chain uses TRBV9 and TRBJ2-3; TRBD1 matches 7 bases. The CDR3 totals 16 residues. V shed 3 bases and J 3 bases; nucleotides not matched to a gene: 10. In germline, CDR1 is SGDLS, CDR2 YYNGEE. For the CDR3, the DNA is TGTGCCAGCAGCGCCCTTACAGGGGAGTTGACAGATACGCAGTATTTT. This codes for CASSALTGELTDTQYF.

J is TRBJ2-3 and V is TRBV24-1, with D possibly matching TRBD2 (5 bases). This CDR3 spans 13 amino acids. Germline V CDR1 and CDR2: KGHDR, SFDVKD. V was clipped by 1 base and J by 5 bases, with 6 bases between them. As DNA, the CDR3 is TGTGCCACCAGTGATTTTGGGAGAGATACGCAGTATTTT. As protein: CATSDFGRDTQYF.

The chain links TRBV5-4 to TRBJ2-7; D gene unclear. V lost 0 bases to trimming and J lost 1 base, with 11 bases between them. The V gene's germline CDR1 is SGHNT and CDR2 YYREEE (reference sequence). The CDR3 runs to 15 residues. The chain's CDR3 is CASSLVMQGSYEQYF. The CDR3 region has the DNA TGTGCCAGCAGCTTGGTCATGCAAGGTTCCTACGAGCAGTACTTC.

V usage is TRBV19 and J usage is TRBJ2-2, with D perhaps TRBD1 (5 bases). The CDR3 is 17 residues long. Trimming left V 4 bases short and J 1 base short, with 16 bases between. Germline-derived CDR1 and CDR2 are LNHDA and SQIVND (reference sequence). The CDR3 loop reads CASSTFLLDRNTGELFF. CDR3 DNA sequence: TGTGCCAGTAGTACCTTCCTACTCGACAGGAACACCGGGGAGCTGTTTTTT.

The chain couples TRBV6-5 to TRBJ1-6, with 10 positions matching TRBD1. CDR3 size: 15 residues. The V segment lost 2 bases and the J segment 6 bases; nucleotides outside the gene matches: 1. The V gene's germline CDR1 is MNHEY and CDR2 SVGAGI. The CDR3 nucleotides are TGTGCCAGCAGTTACAGGGACAGGGGTAATTCACCCCTCCACTTT. It translates to CASSYRDRGNSPLHF.

The chain recombines TRBV5-1 with TRBJ1-5, with D perhaps TRBD1 (6 bases). The length of the CDR3 is 17 residues. Deletions cut 5 bases from V and 2 bases from J, with 20 bases between. Germline V gene sequence: CDR1 SGHRS, CDR2 YFSETQ. The CDR3 spells CASSCWDTPARNQPQHF. CDR3 nucleotides: TGCGCCAGCAGTTGTTGGGACACCCCTGCTCGCAATCAGCCCCAGCATTTT. Using reference TRBV5-1 and TRBJ1-5 for the parts outside the CDR3, the full variable domain is KAGVTQTPRYLIKTRGQQVTLSCSPISGHRSVSWYQQTPGQGLQFLFEYFSETQRNKGNFPGRFSGRQFSNSRSEMNVSTLELGDSALYLCASSCWDTPARNQPQHFGDGTRLSIL.

This sequence joins TRBV7-9 and TRBJ1-2; D gene ambiguous. V gave up 4 bases and J gave up 0 bases, with 9 bases separating them. The CDR3 loop spans 14 amino acids. CDR1 SEHNR and CDR2 FQNEAQ come from the germline V gene (reference sequence). In DNA, the CDR3 is TGTGCCAGCAGCTCATCTGCAGCTAACTATGGCTACACCTTC. Translation gives CASSSSAANYGYTF.

V usage is TRBV5-4 and J usage is TRBJ1-6; D is unclear. The ends were cut back, 3 bases at V and 7 bases at J, with 11 bases in the middle. In germline, CDR1 is SGHNT, CDR2 YYREEE (reference sequence). The CDR3 is 14 amino acids. The CDR3 loop is CASSSADGNSPLHF. Written as DNA, the CDR3 is TGTGCCAGCAGCTCGGCCGACGGGAATTCACCCCTCCACTTT. Using reference TRBV5-4 and TRBJ1-6 for the parts outside the CDR3, the full variable domain is ETGVTQSPTHLIKTRGQQVTLRCSSQSGHNTVSWYQQALGQGPQFIFQYYREEENGRGNFPPRFSGLQFPNYSSELNVNALELDDSALYLCASSSADGNSPLHFGNGTRLTVT.

The chain recombines TRBV5-8 with TRBJ1-5, with unresolved D. Per germline, CDR1 SGHTS and CDR2 YDEGEE. V was trimmed by 0 bases and J by 0 bases, leaving 13 bases between them. The CDR3 runs to 17 residues. Here the CDR3 DNA reads TGTGCCAGCAGCTTGGATGCACAGAGGTATAGCAATCAGCCCCAGCATTTT. Translating it yields CASSLDAQRYSNQPQHF.

CDR3 in DNA: TGTGCCAGCACCGAGACAGGGGGCAGACCTAATGAAAAACTGTTTTTT. This sequence encodes CASTETGGRPNEKLFF. This chain connects TRBV7-9 to TRBJ1-4, with 10 bases lining up with TRBD1. CDR3 length equals 16 residues. The germline gives CDR1 SEHNR, CDR2 FQNEAQ (reference sequence). The junction had 8 bases not matched to a gene; V was cut back by 7 bases and J by 3 bases. Combining the CDR3 with reference TRBV7-9 and TRBJ1-4 gives the whole variable domain DTGVSQNPRHKITKRGQNVTFRCDPISEHNRLYWYRQTLGQGPEFLTYFQNEAQLEKSRLLSDRFSAERPKGSFSTLEIQRTEQGDSAMYLCASTETGGRPNEKLFFGSGTQLSVL.

The chain uses TRBV28 and TRBJ2-3; 8 bases are shared with TRBD1. V was clipped by 7 bases and J by 4 bases; unmatched bases: 7. The germline V gene has CDR1 MDHEN and CDR2 SYDVKM. The CDR3 contains 14 residues. CDR3 amino acids: CASIDRGRADTQYF. CDR3 bases: TGTGCCAGCATCGACAGGGGTAGGGCAGATACGCAGTATTTT.

The chain carries TRBV18 and TRBJ1-2; possible D gene TRBD1, 5 bases. Germline loops: CDR1 KGHSH, CDR2 LQKENI. The germline V and J ends were trimmed by 3 bases and 5 bases, with 10 bases remaining between them. The CDR3 length is 13 residues. The CDR3 bases are TGTGCCAGCTCACCGGGGGGATCTTATGGCTACACCTTC. Its protein is CASSPGGSYGYTF.

The chain joins TRBV7-9 to TRBJ2-1; perhaps D is TRBD1 or TRBD2 (6 bases each). V was trimmed by 1 base and J by 7 bases, leaving 17 bases between them. Per germline, CDR1 SEHNR and CDR2 FQNEAQ (reference sequence). This CDR3 spans 16 amino acids. The CDR3 region is CASSLGGTPRGNEQFF. CDR3 nucleotide sequence: TGTGCCAGCAGCTTAGGCGGGACACCCCGAGGGAATGAGCAGTTCTTC.

Comment on this clone: The germline gene is not matched at one end of the junction; a read error may be the cause. This chain joins TRBV13 and TRBJ2-7, with 8 bases fitting TRBD1. The CDR3 runs 15 residues. Germline V gene sequence: CDR1 PRHDT, CDR2 FYEKMQ (reference sequence). CDR3 DNA: TGTGCCAGCAGCCTAGGACAGGGAAAAATTTACGAGCAGTACTTC. It encodes CASSLGQGKIYEQYF.

The rearrangement links TRBV2 to TRBJ2-7, with D possibly TRBD2 on 6 matching bases. This CDR3 is built from 14 residues. Trimming removed 3 bases at V and 3 bases at J, with 12 bases between. Germline CDR1 and CDR2: SNHLY and FYNNEI. The CDR3, as DNA: TGTGCCAGCAGTGAGGATAGCGGATACTACGAGCAGTACTTC. This encodes CASSEDSGYYEQYF.